This T cell receptor (beta chain) is drawn from a study of OX40 agonist ivuxolimab in advanced cancers. In the study overall: Patients received the agonistic anti-OX40 (CD134) antibody ivuxolimab. While on treatment, patients had intravenous ivuxolimab at 0.01 to 10 mg/kg every 2 weeks. Patients were around 83% male with ages roughly 20 to 90, mean 60.

TCRdb's copy holds only in-frame clones and misses some; the assay was immunoSEQ multiplex PCR. This sample has around 75,000 clones, with approximately 86% found just once. This CDR3 comprises 14 residues. CDR1 and CDR2 (germline): SGHAT, FQNNGV. Trimming shortened V by 4 bases and J by 0 bases, and 10 bases separated the two germline ends. The sample was CD4+ or CD8+ T cells sorted from blood, taken in a trial of the OX40 agonist ivuxolimab. This TCR came from an adult with an advanced solid tumor such as melanoma, head and neck, liver or kidney cancer. V is TRBV11-2 and J is TRBJ2-7, with TRBD1 as a possible D gene (6 bases). CDR3 sequence: CASSSNRDSYEQYF. The CDR3 DNA sequence: TGTGCCAGCAGCTCTAACAGGGACTCCTACGAGCAGTACTTC.